This passage covers 21 T cell receptor beta chains from one sample sequenced in a study of blood T cell repertoires in COVID-19. Profiling relied on immunoSEQ multiplex PCR, and the TCRdb table lists in-frame clones only, not all of them. The sample has over 90,000 clones, around 87% seen once; the top ten hold about 20%. Sequencing was carried out using peripheral blood. The receptors here all came from a human donor in a cohort sampled during active COVID-19.

The genes are TRBV19 and TRBJ2-2; a weak D match, TRBD2 (6 bases). Trimming removed 11 bases from V and 0 bases from J, with 13 bases in between. This CDR3 is 14 amino acids long. Germline V CDR1 and CDR2: LNHDA, SQIVND (reference sequence). The CDR3 sequence: CALGLATNTGELFF. CDR3 bases: TGTGCCCTAGGGCTAGCGACGAACACCGGGGAGCTGTTTTTT.

V is TRBV5-1 and J is TRBJ2-2, with 8 bases identical to TRBD2. V gave up 3 bases and J gave up 0 bases; unmatched junction bases: 1. The CDR3 consists of 15 residues. CDR1 and CDR2 (germline): SGHRS, YFSETQ. CDR3 nucleotides: TGCGCCAGCAGCTCGGGACTAGCGAACACCGGGGAGCTGTTTTTT. Amino acid sequence: CASSSGLANTGELFF.

This sequence joins TRBV25-1 and TRBJ1-1, with D possibly being TRBD1 (5 bases). The V gene's germline CDR1 is MGHDK and CDR2 SYGVNS. V was clipped by 6 bases and J by 5 bases, with 19 bases between them. CDR3 length equals 15 residues. CDR3 in DNA: TGTGCCAGCAGAAATTCCTACGTGGGGGGGACTGAAGCTTTCTTT. This translates into CASRNSYVGGTEAFF.

The gene calls are TRBV5-1 and TRBJ2-1; 10 nucleotides agree with TRBD2. This CDR3 spans 15 amino acids. The V segment lost 2 bases and the J segment 6 bases; nucleotides outside the gene matches: 5. Per germline, CDR1 SGHRS and CDR2 YFSETQ. CDR3 sequence reads: CASSFLAGVGNEQFF. Written as DNA, the CDR3 is TGCGCCAGCAGCTTTCTAGCGGGAGTAGGCAATGAGCAGTTCTTC.

This clone came up once. The rearrangement uses TRBV19 and TRBJ2-1; 9 nucleotides match TRBD1. Germline V CDR1 and CDR2: LNHDA, SQIVND (reference sequence). With V trimmed by 9 bases and J by 0 bases, 3 bases remained unmatched. The CDR3 consists of 14 residues. CDR3 amino acids: CASEQGASYNEQFF. The DNA for the CDR3 is TGTGCCAGCGAACAGGGGGCCTCCTACAATGAGCAGTTCTTC.

J is TRBJ2-6 and V is TRBV27, with a weak D call TRBD1 (6 bases). The CDR3 sequence is 15 residues long. Germline CDR1 reads MNHEY; CDR2 reads SMNVEV (reference sequence). Trimming took off 3 bases at V and 8 bases at J, with 14 bases between the two ends. The CDR3 sequence: CASSFHGQGTNVLTF. CDR3 coding DNA: TGTGCCAGCAGTTTCCACGGCCAGGGGACCAACGTCCTGACTTTC. The whole variable domain, remainder taken from reference TRBV27 and TRBJ2-6, is EAQVTQNPRYLITVTGKKLTVTCSQNMNHEYMSWYRQDPGLGLRQIYYSMNVEVTDKGDVPEGYKVSRKEKRNFPLILESPSPNQTSLYFCASSFHGQGTNVLTFGAGSRLTVL.

The J gene is TRBJ2-5, the V gene TRBV9, with 7 bases that match TRBD2. The germline V gene has CDR1 SGDLS and CDR2 YYNGEE. The junction had 10 bases not matched to a gene; V was cut back by 0 bases and J by 2 bases. This CDR3 spans 17 amino acids. CDR3 in amino acids: CASSVAVSGTVQETQYF. The CDR3 bases are TGTGCCAGCAGCGTAGCTGTGAGCGGGACTGTACAAGAGACCCAGTACTTC.

The chain carries TRBV6-5 and TRBJ1-1; 9 nucleotides match TRBD1. CDR1 MNHEY and CDR2 SVGAGI come from the germline V gene. CDR3 length: 14 residues. Trimming cost V 7 bases and J 4 bases; bases outside gene matches: 7. The CDR3 sequence: CASTPGQGFTEAFF. The CDR3 DNA sequence: TGTGCCAGCACGCCGGGACAGGGATTCACTGAAGCTTTCTTT.

This chain links TRBV19 with TRBJ2-5, with D uncertain. V lost 0 bases to trimming and J lost 4 bases, with 9 bases between them. Germline lookup yields CDR1 LNHDA and CDR2 SQIVND (reference sequence). CDR3 length: 14 amino acids. The CDR3 nucleotides are TGTGCCAGTAGTATAGATCTAGGCAGAGAGACCCAGTACTTC. Its protein is CASSIDLGRETQYF.

The chain uses TRBV6-6 and TRBJ1-1, with 8 bases matching TRBD1. The CDR3 has 15 residues. Germline V gives CDR1 MNHNY, CDR2 SVGAGI (reference sequence). Germline trimming cut 6 bases from V and 5 bases from J; bases unmatched to any gene: 11. The CDR3 loop reads CASSDPGGIGTEAFF. The CDR3 bases are TGTGCCAGCAGCGATCCAGGGGGCATAGGGACTGAAGCTTTCTTT.

The gene calls are TRBV27 and TRBJ2-7, with 9 bases fitting TRBD2. Germline trimming cut 5 bases from V and 1 base from J; bases unmatched to any gene: 9. This CDR3 comprises 16 residues. The germline gives CDR1 MNHEY, CDR2 SMNVEV (reference sequence). The CDR3: CASSPLAGEASYEQYF. CDR3 sequence (DNA): TGTGCCAGCAGTCCCTTAGCGGGAGAGGCTTCCTACGAGCAGTACTTC.

The chain carries TRBV7-9 and TRBJ2-1; a weak D match, TRBD1 (6 bases). CDR1 and CDR2 (germline): SEHNR, FQNEAQ (reference sequence). The length of the CDR3 is 13 residues. V dropped 3 bases and J dropped 10 bases, with 13 bases sitting between them. CDR3 in DNA: TGTGCCAGCAGCTTTGATCCCGGACAGGAGCAGTTCTTC. Its translation is CASSFDPGQEQFF.

The rearrangement joins TRBV4-1 to TRBJ2-1, with D possibly being TRBD2 (5 bases). Trimming took off 1 base at V and 0 bases at J, with 7 bases between the two ends. The germline V gene encodes CDR1 MGHRA and CDR2 YSYEKL. This CDR3 is 15 amino acids long. Here the CDR3 DNA reads TGCGCCAGCAGCCAAGCCAGCGGCTCCTACAATGAGCAGTTCTTC. It specifies CASSQASGSYNEQFF.

The chain couples TRBV15 to TRBJ2-7; a weak D match, TRBD2 (7 bases). CDR3 length equals 14 residues. The germline V gene has CDR1 LNHNV and CDR2 YYDKDF (reference sequence). V dropped 0 bases and J dropped 4 bases, with 10 bases sitting between them. The CDR3: CATSRDKGGYEQYF. The CDR3 DNA reads as TGTGCCACCAGCAGAGATAAGGGGGGGTACGAGCAGTACTTC.

J is TRBJ2-5 and V is TRBV7-2, with TRBD2 matching 10 bases. The CDR3 extends over 15 amino acids. With 1 base clipped from V and 6 bases from J, the junction kept 5 bases outside the gene matches. CDR1 is SGHTA, CDR2 FQGNSA, per germline. The CDR3 DNA is TGTGCCAGCAGCTTAGGTCGACTAGCGGGTCAGACCCAGTACTTC. As protein: CASSLGRLAGQTQYF.

The chain joins TRBV3-1 (or the pseudogene TRBV3-2) to TRBJ2-1; 11 nucleotides align to TRBD2. The CDR3 consists of 22 residues. V gave up 4 bases and J gave up 0 bases; unmatched junction bases: 20. Germline values: CDR1 LGHDT, CDR2 YNNKEL (reference sequence). The CDR3 reads CASSPHGSRRTSGSHSYNEQFF. CDR3 sequence (DNA): TGTGCCAGCAGCCCCCATGGGTCGCGGAGGACTAGCGGGTCTCACTCCTACAATGAGCAGTTCTTC.

This clone was observed once. CDR3 sequence: CASSFFQFGFFTQSYEQYF. CDR3 coding DNA: TGTGCCAGCAGCTTTTTCCAGTTTGGTTTTTTCACCCAATCTTACGAGCAGTACTTC. This chain links TRBV11-2 with TRBJ2-7; D gene ambiguous. CDR3 length: 19 amino acids. In germline, CDR1 is SGHAT, CDR2 FQNNGV. With 3 bases removed from V and 4 bases from J, the gap between germline ends came to 28 bases.

The chain couples TRBV7-3 to TRBJ2-3; 8 bases align to TRBD2. V was clipped by 2 bases and J by 3 bases; unmatched bases: 4. The germline CDR1 and CDR2 sequences are SGHTA and FQGTGA. This CDR3 contains 15 residues. CDR3 nucleotide sequence: TGTGCCAGCAGCTTAGGCGGGAGGATGACAGATACGCAGTATTTT. It yields the protein CASSLGGRMTDTQYF.

This clone was seen only a few times. The sample contains more than one DNA sequence encoding this CDR3. The V and J genes are TRBV2 and TRBJ2-2, with D possibly being TRBD1 (5 bases). The V gene's germline CDR1 is SNHLY and CDR2 FYNNEI. Trimming stripped 5 bases from V and 2 bases from J, with 6 bases between. The CDR3 totals 13 residues. The CDR3 is CASSRGNTGELFF. As DNA, the CDR3 is TGTGCCAGCAGTAGGGGTAACACCGGGGAGCTGTTTTTT. Filled out from reference TRBV2 and TRBJ2-2, the complete variable domain reads EPEVTQTPSHQVTQMGQEVILRCVPISNHLYFYWYRQILGQKVEFLVSFYNNEISEKSEIFDDQFSVERPDGSNFTLKIRSTKLEDSAMYFCASSRGNTGELFFGEGSRLTVL.

This chain uses TRBV5-1 with TRBJ2-2; D is unclear. The CDR3 has 16 amino acids. Germline V gives CDR1 SGHRS, CDR2 YFSETQ. V lost 4 bases and J lost 4, with 17 bases in between. This CDR3 is CASSNLYTPGTGELFF. DNA for the CDR3: TGCGCCAGCAGCAACCTGTATACTCCGGGCACCGGGGAGCTGTTTTTT.

This clone was seen once. This chain uses TRBV11-2 with TRBJ2-2, with 14 bases aligning to TRBD2. The CDR3 loop spans 16 amino acids. CDR1 and CDR2 (germline): SGHAT, FQNNGV. V gave up 4 bases and J gave up 7 bases; unmatched junction bases: 5. CDR3 loop: CASSSGLAGGIGELFF. The CDR3 region has the DNA TGTGCCAGCAGCTCAGGACTAGCGGGAGGTATCGGGGAGCTGTTTTTT.